The clone carrying this T cell receptor beta chain has more than one count but fewer than ten. The sample originates from a study of blood T cell dynamics during melanoma immunotherapy. Time point denoted: pre-treatment baseline. Germline CDR1 is SGHNT and CDR2 is YYREEE (reference sequence). The ends were cut back, 4 bases at V and 0 bases at J, with 14 bases in the middle. The CDR3 sequence is 17 residues long. Profiling relied on immunoSEQ multiplex PCR, and the TCRdb table lists in-frame clones only, not all of them. This sample has about 9,600 clones, with 88% found just once. The source of this sequence is a human donor with melanoma. This chain uses TRBV5-4 with TRBJ2-6; D remains ambiguous. The sequences come from blood, collected from a patient treated with checkpoint blockade. CDR3 region: CASSLGGGSSGANVLTF. CDR3 nucleotides: TGTGCCAGCAGCCTGGGTGGCGGCAGCTCTGGGGCCAACGTCCTGACTTTC.